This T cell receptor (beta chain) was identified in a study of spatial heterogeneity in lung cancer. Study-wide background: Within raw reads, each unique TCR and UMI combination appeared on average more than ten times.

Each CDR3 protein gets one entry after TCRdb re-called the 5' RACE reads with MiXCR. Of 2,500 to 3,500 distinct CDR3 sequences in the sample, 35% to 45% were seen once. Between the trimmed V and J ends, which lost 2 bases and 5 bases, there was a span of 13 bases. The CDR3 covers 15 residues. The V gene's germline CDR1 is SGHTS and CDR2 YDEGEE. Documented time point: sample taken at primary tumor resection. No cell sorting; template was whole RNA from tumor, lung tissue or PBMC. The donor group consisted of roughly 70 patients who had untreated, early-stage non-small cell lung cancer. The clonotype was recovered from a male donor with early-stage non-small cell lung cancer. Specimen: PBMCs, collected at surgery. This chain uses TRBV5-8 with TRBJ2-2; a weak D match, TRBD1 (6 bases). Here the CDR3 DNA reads TGTGCCAGCAGCTTTGTGGGGGCGCAAACCGGGGAGCTGTTTTTT. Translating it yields CASSFVGAQTGELFF.